Below are 27 T cell receptor beta chains sequenced from a single sample in a study of blood T cell repertoires in COVID-19. The method was immunoSEQ multiplex PCR; TCRdb's version includes in-frame clones alone and lacks a portion of them. The sample has more than 75,000 clones, about four fifths seen once; the top ten hold about 11%. The specimen was peripheral blood. These receptors were collected from a human donor in a cohort sampled during active COVID-19.

The genes are TRBV5-8 and TRBJ1-5; D call uncertain. Germline V gene lookup returns CDR1 SGHTS and CDR2 YDEGEE. V lost 0 bases and J lost 7, with 14 bases in between. The CDR3 is 15 amino acids. The CDR3: CASSLVLSGSQPQHF. The DNA of the CDR3 is TGTGCCAGCAGCTTGGTACTTTCGGGTTCCCAGCCCCAGCATTTT.

The V and J genes are TRBV19 and TRBJ2-5; D gene unclear. The CDR3 is made up of 15 amino acids. V lost 3 bases and J lost 1, with 12 bases in between. CDR1 is LNHDA and CDR2 is SQIVND in the germline V gene (reference sequence). The CDR3 loop reads CASSISSTFQETQYF. The CDR3 DNA reads as TGTGCCAGTAGTATCTCGTCTACCTTCCAAGAGACCCAGTACTTC.

This rearrangement joins TRBV4-1 to TRBJ2-3, with 12 nucleotides matching TRBD2. There are 16 residues in the CDR3. J was trimmed by 1 base and V by 1 base; bases with no gene match: 0. Germline lookup yields CDR1 MGHRA and CDR2 YSYEKL. The CDR3 reads CASSQGLAGGTDTQYF. The CDR3 region has the DNA TGCGCCAGCAGCCAAGGACTAGCGGGGGGCACAGATACGCAGTATTTT.

This clone was seen once. The chain links TRBV9 to TRBJ1-3, with a tentative D call TRBD1 (5 bases). The germline V and J ends were trimmed by 0 bases and 5 bases, with 15 bases remaining between them. This CDR3 has 16 amino acids. Germline CDR1 is SGDLS and CDR2 is YYNGEE. CDR3 amino acids: CASSVEGRGDRNTIYF. The CDR3 DNA follows: TGTGCCAGCAGCGTAGAGGGCCGCGGGGACCGAAACACCATATATTTT. Based on the CDR3 plus reference TRBV9 and TRBJ1-3, the full variable domain is DSGVTQTPKHLITATGQRVTLRCSPRSGDLSVYWYQQSLDQGLQFLIQYYNGEERAKGNILERFSAQQFPDLHSELNLSSLELGDSALYFCASSVEGRGDRNTIYFGEGSWLTVV.

This chain joins TRBV5-1 and TRBJ2-1; 8 bases line up with TRBD2. CDR3 length: 14 amino acids. V dropped 0 bases and J dropped 9; count of bases not matched to a gene: 5. CDR1 is SGHRS, CDR2 YFSETQ, per germline. The CDR3 DNA sequence: TGCGCCAGCAGCTTGGGGCTAGCGGGTGCTGAGCAGTTCTTC. It translates to CASSLGLAGAEQFF.

V gene TRBV19 combines with J gene TRBJ1-5; no clear D gene. Germline V gene sequence: CDR1 LNHDA, CDR2 SQIVND (reference sequence). This CDR3 is 13 amino acids long. Trimming stripped 6 bases from V and 5 bases from J, with 11 bases between. DNA for the CDR3: TGTGCCAGTAGATACCAGATTTATCAGCCCCAGCATTTT. This codes for CASRYQIYQPQHF.

The chain combines TRBV4-2 with TRBJ1-2; 10 bases map to TRBD1. The CDR3 contains 15 residues. CDR1 and CDR2 (germline): LGHNA, YNFKEQ. With 4 bases clipped from V and 2 bases from J, the junction kept 4 bases outside the gene matches. The CDR3 region is CASSLPGQGNYGYTF. Written as DNA, the CDR3 is TGTGCCAGCAGCCTTCCGGGACAGGGGAACTATGGCTACACCTTC.

Only one count was recorded for this clone. The gene calls are TRBV28 and TRBJ2-1, with 12 positions matching TRBD2. The CDR3 is 16 residues long. Germline V gives CDR1 MDHEN, CDR2 SYDVKM. The V segment lost 4 bases and the J segment 9 bases; nucleotides outside the gene matches: 10. The chain's CDR3 is CASSSLRLAGVSEQFF. CDR3 coding DNA: TGTGCCAGCAGTTCCCTTCGACTAGCGGGAGTGAGTGAGCAGTTCTTC.

V and J are TRBV28 and TRBJ2-7, with 8 nucleotides matching TRBD2. The germline gives CDR1 MDHEN, CDR2 SYDVKM. The CDR3 has 14 residues. V lost 3 bases and J lost 2; bases outside the gene matches: 3. Here the CDR3 DNA reads TGTGCCAGCAGTTTCGCGGGAGGAACCTACGAGCAGTACTTC. Translated: CASSFAGGTYEQYF.

V is TRBV5-4 and J is TRBJ1-4, with 10 nucleotides matching TRBD1. Germline V gene lookup returns CDR1 SGHNT and CDR2 YYREEE (reference sequence). This CDR3 has 17 amino acids. The V and J ends lost 0 bases and 8 bases, in that order; junction bases with no gene match: 10. In DNA form, the CDR3 reads TGTGCCAGCAGCTTGGCGGATCAAGGACAGGGGGACGAAAAACTGTTTTTT. This encodes CASSLADQGQGDEKLFF.

This chain links TRBV10-3 with TRBJ1-6; 9 nucleotides match TRBD1. The V and J ends lost 8 bases and 5 bases, in that order; junction bases with no gene match: 7. This CDR3 comprises 15 residues. From germline, CDR1 is ENHRY and CDR2 SYGVKD. The CDR3 reads CAIGGQGGHNSPLHF. The CDR3, as DNA: TGTGCCATCGGGGGACAGGGAGGGCATAATTCACCCCTCCACTTT.

J is TRBJ1-2 and V is TRBV6-6; D not resolved. Germline V gene lookup returns CDR1 MNHNY and CDR2 SVGAGI (reference sequence). The CDR3 is made up of 13 amino acids. V lost 2 bases, J lost 2 bases, and 6 bases lay in between. The CDR3 loop is CASSYGENYGYTF. CDR3 bases: TGTGCCAGCAGTTACGGGGAGAACTATGGCTACACCTTC.

This clone was seen only once. The CDR3 DNA reads as TGCGCCAGCAGCTTAACCGGGGGAGTTGCAGATACGCAGTATTTT. Its protein product is CASSLTGGVADTQYF. V usage is TRBV5-1 and J usage is TRBJ2-3; possibly TRBD2 for D (6 bases). The CDR3 totals 15 residues. The V and J ends lost 2 bases and 4 bases respectively, with 14 bases between them. Germline CDR1 is SGHRS and CDR2 is YFSETQ.

This sequence joins TRBV5-8 and TRBJ1-4, with a weak D call TRBD1 (6 bases). CDR3 length: 17 amino acids. CDR1 SGHTS and CDR2 YDEGEE come from the germline V gene. The V gene lost 0 bases and the J gene lost 0 bases, with 12 bases spanning the gap. In nucleotides, the CDR3 is TGTGCCAGCAGCTTGGGGACAGCCCGAGCAACTAATGAAAAACTGTTTTTT. It translates to CASSLGTARATNEKLFF.

This chain connects TRBV21-1 to TRBJ1-4; TRBD1, the table's D call, was not compared with the DNA. TRBV21-1 is recorded as a pseudogene. This CDR3 comprises 16 residues. The CDR3, as DNA: TGTGCCAGTTGTTGGCAGGGGCCCTCCAGTCTCACCGGTGAGTTTTTT. Translation: CASCWQGPSSLTGEFF.

J is TRBJ1-2 and V is TRBV28; 8 bases fit TRBD1. This CDR3 is 13 amino acids long. Germline assignment: CDR1 MDHEN and CDR2 SYDVKM. Trimming took 6 bases from V and 6 from J; bases not matched to a gene: 6. CDR3 amino acids: CASRRTGPNGYTF. CDR3 nucleotide sequence: TGTGCCAGCAGACGGACAGGGCCAAATGGCTACACCTTC.

The gene calls are TRBV19 and TRBJ1-1; D unresolved. V was cut by 5 bases and J by 0 bases, with 10 bases left in between. Germline CDR1 reads LNHDA; CDR2 reads SQIVND (reference sequence). The CDR3 spans 14 residues. The CDR3 here is CASSVATLNTEAFF. CDR3 sequence (DNA): TGTGCCAGTAGTGTAGCTACCTTGAACACTGAAGCTTTCTTT.

Only one count was recorded for this clone. This chain joins TRBV7-9 and TRBJ2-7, with 7 bases matching TRBD2. J gave up 7 bases and V 5 bases, and 11 bases lay outside the gene matches. In germline, CDR1 is SEHNR, CDR2 FQNEAQ (reference sequence). The CDR3 totals 14 residues. This CDR3 is CASSPGRGTSEQYF. The CDR3 DNA follows: TGTGCCAGCAGCCCAGGGCGGGGGACGAGTGAGCAGTACTTC. The full variable domain, completed using reference TRBV7-9 and TRBJ2-7, is DTGVSQNPRHKITKRGQNVTFRCDPISEHNRLYWYRQTLGQGPEFLTYFQNEAQLEKSRLLSDRFSAERPKGSFSTLEIQRTEQGDSAMYLCASSPGRGTSEQYFGPGTRLTVT.

The gene calls are TRBV4-1 and TRBJ1-2; TRBD1 matches at 9 bases. With 1 base clipped from V and 3 bases from J, the junction kept 3 bases outside the gene matches. Germline CDR1 is MGHRA and CDR2 is YSYEKL. This CDR3 region has 15 residues. CDR3: CASSQGGQGDYGYTF. CDR3 bases: TGCGCCAGCAGCCAAGGGGGACAGGGAGACTATGGCTACACCTTC.

The chain is built from TRBV5-6 and TRBJ2-1; TRBD2 matches at 10 bases. The germline V gene encodes CDR1 SGHDT and CDR2 YYEEEE. The CDR3 totals 16 residues. After removal of 7 bases from V and 4 bases from J, the junction contained 11 bases not matched to a gene. The CDR3 nucleotides are TGTGCCAGCCTAAAGCTAGCGGGGGTCTTGTACAATGAGCAGTTCTTC. Translation: CASLKLAGVLYNEQFF. The full variable domain, with the rest looked up from reference TRBV5-6 and TRBJ2-1, is DAGVTQSPTHLIKTRGQQVTLRCSPKSGHDTVSWYQQALGQGPQFIFQYYEEEERQRGNFPDRFSGHQFPNYSSELNVNALLLGDSALYLCASLKLAGVLYNEQFFGPGTRLTVL.

This chain uses TRBV6-5 with TRBJ1-6; 10 positions agree with TRBD1. V trimming: 3 bases; J trimming: 4 bases; junction bases outside the gene matches: 3. Germline V gives CDR1 MNHEY, CDR2 SVGAGI. This CDR3 region has 16 residues. CDR3 sequence reads: CASSYDRGLYNSPLHF. The CDR3 DNA follows: TGTGCCAGCAGTTATGACAGGGGGCTTTATAATTCACCCCTCCACTTT.

The V call is TRBV6-2 or TRBV6-3, the J call TRBJ1-6, with 8 bases identical to TRBD1. Germline V gene data show CDR1 as MNHEY and CDR2 as SVGEGT. The CDR3 is 14 residues long. J gave up 9 bases and V 4 bases, and 5 bases lay outside the gene matches. The DNA of the CDR3 is TGTGCCAGCAGTTCGGGACAGGCCGTTTCACCCCTCCACTTT. It yields the protein CASSSGQAVSPLHF.

The chain combines TRBV28 with TRBJ2-2; 7 positions match TRBD1. Trimming removed 4 bases from V and 3 bases from J; junction bases left unmatched: 8. Germline V lookup: CDR1 MDHEN, CDR2 SYDVKM. The CDR3 spans 16 residues. Here the CDR3 DNA reads TGTGCCAGCAGTTCGCCGGGACAGCGGTACACCGGGGAGCTGTTTTTT. Encoded protein: CASSSPGQRYTGELFF. The full variable domain, rest sourced from reference TRBV28 and TRBJ2-2, is DVKVTQSSRYLVKRTGEKVFLECVQDMDHENMFWYRQDPGLGLRLIYFSYDVKMKEKGDIPEGYSVSREKKERFSLILESASTNQTSMYLCASSSPGQRYTGELFFGEGSRLTVL.

This chain connects TRBV19 to TRBJ1-1; possibly TRBD1 for D (5 bases). With 4 bases removed from V and 4 bases from J, the gap between germline ends came to 10 bases. The CDR3 sequence is 13 residues long. Germline V gene data show CDR1 as LNHDA and CDR2 as SQIVND (reference sequence). CDR3 protein: CASSKPGITEAFF. The CDR3 coding sequence is TGTGCCAGTAGTAAGCCAGGGATCACTGAAGCTTTCTTT.

The chain recombines TRBV24-1 with TRBJ2-1, with 7 bases aligning to TRBD2. This CDR3 comprises 14 residues. With 4 bases clipped from V and 8 bases from J, the junction kept 7 bases outside the gene matches. The V gene's germline CDR1 is KGHDR and CDR2 SFDVKD. CDR3 coding DNA: TGTGCCACCAGTGACACGATGGCGGGAGATGAGCAGTTCTTC. Its translation is CATSDTMAGDEQFF.

The chain is built from TRBV11-2 and TRBJ1-5; TRBD1 might be the D (5 bases). In germline, CDR1 is SGHAT, CDR2 FQNNGV. The CDR3 has 13 amino acids. The V end lost 3 bases, the J end lost 5 bases, and 8 bases lay between the germline ends. CDR3 amino acids: CASSFRGDQPQHF. The CDR3 nucleotides read TGTGCCAGCAGCTTTAGGGGCGATCAGCCCCAGCATTTT.

The chain carries TRBV7-2 and TRBJ2-1; D not certain. V shed 1 base and J shed 7 bases, with 8 bases lying between them. The CDR3 has 13 residues. Germline-derived CDR1 and CDR2 are SGHTA and FQGNSA. CDR3 amino acids: CASSLEWRNEQFF. The CDR3, as DNA: TGTGCCAGCAGCTTAGAATGGAGAAATGAGCAGTTCTTC.